This T cell receptor beta chain was recorded in a study of blood T cell repertoires in COVID-19. Clones were read by immunoSEQ multiplex PCR, and TCRdb kept only the in-frame ones, dropping some. The table shows fewer than 350,000 clones, with 70% to 90% occurring only once. Sequenced sample: peripheral blood. The receptor was derived from a woman in her 70s with COVID-19, enrolled during active disease.

The chain's CDR3 is CASSTQDYGYTF. The CDR3 bases are TGTGCCAGTAGTACACAGGACTATGGCTACACCTTC. The J gene is TRBJ1-2, the V gene TRBV19, with a tentative D call TRBD1 (5 bases). CDR3 length equals 12 residues. Trimming took 4 bases from V and 3 from J, leaving 6 bases between them. The germline gives CDR1 LNHDA, CDR2 SQIVND (reference sequence).